This paragraph reports one TCR beta chain. This sample stems from a study of T cell responses to AZD1222 COVID-19 vaccine. Germline assignment: CDR1 LNHNV and CDR2 YYDKDF (reference sequence). CDR3 length: 16 amino acids. The V gene lost 0 bases and the J gene lost 4 bases, with 15 bases spanning the gap. Libraries were prepared by immunoSEQ multiplex PCR; TCRdb keeps only in-frame clonotypes and omits some of them. The sample holds about 170,000 clones, 93% seen once. The clonotype was recovered from an adult in good health. The specimen comprised peripheral blood, sampled on day 0 of AZD1222 vaccination. The gene calls are TRBV15 and TRBJ1-2; no firm D call. CDR3 in amino acids: CATSRDNPGSLYGYTF. The DNA for the CDR3 is TGTGCCACCAGCAGAGATAATCCAGGAAGCCTCTATGGCTACACCTTC.